The rows below give T cell receptor beta chains drawn from one sample of a study of post-analysis software for immune sequencing data. From the PCR reads, TCRdb called clonotypes with MiXCR, one entry per CDR3 protein. In the table there are hundreds of thousands of distinct CDR3 sequences, roughly 30% of which are singletons. The sample consisted of blood. The source of these receptors is a girl under 18 with multiple sclerosis. Both conserved end residues are part of each CDR3. Fields, in order: D gene, clone size, V gene, J gene, CDR3 protein, CDR3 DNA. D genes are given only for firm matches. Some rows have no size entry. The others give once, few or many, or a class for an expanded clone.

D: NA; size: NA; V: TRBV7-8; J: TRBJ2-5; CDR3: CASSLSRTNLETQYF; DNA: TGTGCCAGCAGCTTAAGCAGGACCAACCTGGAGACCCAGTACTTC
D: NA; size: NA; V: TRBV25-1; J: TRBJ1-2; CDR3: CASSDWGNIGGYTF; DNA: TGTGCCAGCAGTGACTGGGGAAATATAGGTGGCTACACCTTC
D: TRBD2; size: NA; V: TRBV12-3/TRBV12-4; J: TRBJ2-3; CDR3: CASGRGRADAQYF; DNA: TGTGCCAGCGGTCGGGGGAGGGCAGATGCGCAGTATTTT
D: TRBD1; size: few; V: TRBV2; J: TRBJ1-5; CDR3: CASSTQGFGNQPQHF; DNA: TGTGCCAGCAGTACACAGGGGTTCGGCAATCAGCCCCAGCATTTT
D: NA; size: NA; V: TRBV27; J: TRBJ2-3; CDR3: CASSLPRDSLKLYF; DNA: TGTGCCAGCAGTCTCCCCCGGGACTCTTTAAAGCTGTATTTT
D: TRBD2; size: NA; V: TRBV7-2; J: TRBJ2-3; CDR3: CASCSGIATDTQYF; DNA: TGTGCCAGCTGTAGCGGGATTGCGACAGATACGCAGTATTTT
D: NA; size: few; V: TRBV5-4; J: TRBJ2-1; CDR3: CASSPGGRSQQFF; DNA: TGTGCCAGCAGCCCCGGGGGTAGGTCGCAGCAGTTCTTC
D: NA; size: NA; V: TRBV11-2; J: TRBJ2-7; CDR3: CASSLLSVISEQYF; DNA: TGTGCCAGCAGCTTACTGTCGGTCATATCCGAGCAGTACTTC
D: NA; size: NA; V: TRBV2; J: TRBJ2-7; CDR3: CASRDDSYEQYF; DNA: TGTGCCAGCAGGGACGACAGCTACGAGCAGTACTTC
D: NA; size: NA; V: TRBV20-1; J: TRBJ2-3; CDR3: CSATPGVPTDTQYF; DNA: TGCAGTGCTACACCAGGGGTCCCCACAGATACGCAGTATTTT
D: TRBD2; size: few; V: TRBV3-1; J: TRBJ2-7; CDR3: CASSRTPGLADREQYF; DNA: TGTGCCAGCAGCCGGACACCGGGACTAGCGGACAGGGAGCAGTACTTC
D: NA; size: NA; V: TRBV14; J: TRBJ2-7; CDR3: CASSPFGQSEEQYF; DNA: TGTGCCAGCAGCCCGTTTGGCCAAAGCGAGGAGCAGTACTTC
D: NA; size: few; V: TRBV12-3/TRBV12-4; J: TRBJ1-5; CDR3: CASTRSNQPQHF; DNA: TGTGCCAGCACTCGGAGCAATCAGCCCCAGCATTTT
D: NA; size: NA; V: TRBV25-1; J: TRBJ2-3; CDR3: CASSDYGSANTDTQYF; DNA: TGTGCCAGCAGTGATTATGGAAGTGCGAACACAGATACGCAGTATTTT
D: NA; size: NA; V: TRBV20-1; J: TRBJ2-7; CDR3: CSARSRVSYEQYF; DNA: TGCAGTGCTAGGTCCAGAGTATCCTACGAGCAGTACTTC
D: NA; size: NA; V: TRBV2; J: TRBJ2-1; CDR3: CASSTNYEQFF; DNA: TGTGCCAGCAGCACGAACTATGAGCAGTTCTTC
D: TRBD1; size: NA; V: TRBV6-5; J: TRBJ2-4; CDR3: CASSRTGGGKNIQYF; DNA: TGTGCCAGCAGTCGGACAGGGGGAGGAAAAAACATTCAGTACTTC
D: TRBD2; size: NA; V: TRBV12-3/TRBV12-4; J: TRBJ2-5; CDR3: CASRTSGSYETQYF; DNA: TGTGCCAGCCGGACTAGCGGGAGTTATGAGACCCAGTACTTC
D: NA; size: NA; V: TRBV15; J: TRBJ2-3; CDR3: CATSRGTRPSTDTQYF; DNA: TGTGCCACCAGCAGGGGGACGCGGCCTAGCACAGATACGCAGTATTTT
D: TRBD2; size: few; V: TRBV7-2; J: TRBJ2-1; CDR3: CASTQGGTSGSDEQFF; DNA: TGTGCCAGCACCCAGGGGGGGACTAGCGGGAGCGATGAGCAGTTCTTC
D: NA; size: NA; V: TRBV25-1; J: TRBJ1-5; CDR3: CASSEGAGGDQPQHF; DNA: TGTGCCAGCAGTGAAGGGGCCGGGGGCGATCAGCCCCAGCATTTT
D: NA; size: few; V: TRBV20-1; J: TRBJ2-5; CDR3: CSASGGEQYF; DNA: TGCAGTGCTAGTGGCGGTGAGCAGTACTTC
D: NA; size: NA; V: TRBV5-1; J: TRBJ1-2; CDR3: CASSDLRGANYGYTF; DNA: TGCGCCAGCAGCGACCTTCGGGGGGCTAACTATGGCTACACCTTC
D: TRBD2; size: NA; V: TRBV5-1; J: TRBJ2-1; CDR3: CASGIKSASGGSEQFF; DNA: TGCGCCAGCGGCATTAAATCGGCCAGCGGGGGGAGTGAGCAGTTCTTC
D: NA; size: many; V: TRBV29-1; J: TRBJ1-2; CDR3: CSVDGGGGYTF; DNA: TGCAGCGTTGATGGGGGGGGCGGCTACACCTTC
D: TRBD2; size: few; V: TRBV29-1; J: TRBJ2-3; CDR3: CSVGERGRTDTQYF; DNA: TGCAGCGTTGGGGAGCGGGGCCGCACAGATACGCAGTATTTT
D: NA; size: NA; V: TRBV20-1; J: TRBJ2-1; CDR3: CSARRRDEQFF; DNA: TGCAGTGCTAGAAGACGGGATGAGCAGTTCTTC
D: NA; size: few; V: TRBV3-1; J: TRBJ2-5; CDR3: CASSPAGTQETQYF; DNA: TGTGCCAGCAGCCCCGCAGGGACCCAAGAGACCCAGTACTTC
D: NA; size: NA; V: TRBV20-1; J: TRBJ1-2; CDR3: CSAEEDSYGYTF; DNA: TGCAGTGCTGAGGAGGATTCCTATGGCTACACCTTC
D: NA; size: NA; V: TRBV24-1; J: TRBJ2-2; CDR3: CVTGRGTPQSTGELFF; DNA: TGTGTCACGGGGCGGGGGACACCTCAGAGCACCGGGGAGCTGTTTTTT
D: NA; size: NA; V: TRBV10-3; J: TRBJ1-1; CDR3: CAISTGPLPTEAFF; DNA: TGTGCCATCAGTACCGGGCCCTTACCCACTGAAGCTTTCTTT
D: NA; size: many; V: TRBV7-2; J: TRBJ2-7; CDR3: CASSPAYEQYF; DNA: TGTGCCAGCAGCCCCGCCTACGAGCAGTACTTC
D: NA; size: few; V: TRBV9; J: TRBJ2-3; CDR3: CASSGTHAPSTDTQYF; DNA: TGTGCCAGCAGCGGAACACATGCCCCAAGCACAGATACGCAGTATTTT
D: NA; size: NA; V: TRBV20-1; J: TRBJ2-1; CDR3: CSASQPPFRVPRQETQFF; DNA: TGCAGTGCTAGTCAACCCCCATTCAGGGTCCCCCGCCAAGAGACCCAGTTCTTC
D: NA; size: few; V: TRBV7-2; J: TRBJ1-5; CDR3: CASSFGMAGAQPQHF; DNA: TGTGCCAGCAGCTTCGGGATGGCGGGTGCTCAGCCCCAGCATTTT
D: NA; size: few; V: TRBV20-1; J: TRBJ2-5; CDR3: CSAQVSRVLEETQYF; DNA: TGCAGTGCGCAGGTCAGCAGGGTTCTTGAAGAGACCCAGTACTTC
D: TRBD1; size: few; V: TRBV7-9; J: TRBJ2-7; CDR3: CASSSDRVIAEQYF; DNA: TGTGCCAGCAGCTCGGACAGGGTCATCGCCGAGCAGTACTTC
D: NA; size: few; V: TRBV20-1; J: TRBJ2-5; CDR3: CSARDTGLQETQYF; DNA: TGCAGTGCTAGAGACACGGGACTTCAAGAGACCCAGTACTTC
D: TRBD1; size: NA; V: TRBV4-3; J: TRBJ2-3; CDR3: CASSQGPLNRGADTQYF; DNA: TGCGCCAGCAGCCAAGGCCCTTTGAACAGGGGGGCAGATACGCAGTATTTT
D: NA; size: NA; V: TRBV2; J: TRBJ2-3; CDR3: CASVRASTDTQYF; DNA: TGTGCCAGCGTGAGGGCCAGCACAGATACGCAGTATTTT
D: NA; size: NA; V: TRBV15; J: TRBJ1-4; CDR3: CATTGDRTGRREKLFF; DNA: TGTGCCACCACTGGGGATAGAACAGGGAGGAGAGAAAAACTGTTTTTT
D: NA; size: few; V: TRBV18; J: TRBJ1-2; CDR3: CASSHGTDKGGYTF; DNA: TGTGCCAGCTCACACGGGACCGATAAAGGGGGCTACACCTTC
D: NA; size: few; V: TRBV12-3/TRBV12-4; J: TRBJ1-5; CDR3: CASRSTANQPQHF; DNA: TGTGCCAGCAGGTCGACAGCTAATCAGCCCCAGCATTTT
D: NA; size: NA; V: TRBV28; J: TRBJ2-3; CDR3: CASSLSPGDEDTQYF; DNA: TGTGCCAGCAGTTTGTCTCCAGGGGACGAAGATACGCAGTATTTT
D: NA; size: few; V: TRBV20-1; J: TRBJ2-3; CDR3: CSASLGTTSTDTQYF; DNA: TGCAGTGCTAGTTTAGGTACTACTAGCACAGATACGCAGTATTTT
D: TRBD2; size: NA; V: TRBV4-3; J: TRBJ2-3; CDR3: CASSQDLGTSRRTDTQYF; DNA: TGCGCCAGCAGCCAAGATTTAGGGACTAGCCGCCGCACAGATACGCAGTATTTT
D: TRBD1; size: NA; V: TRBV27; J: TRBJ2-7; CDR3: CASSIQGASLSYEQYF; DNA: TGTGCCAGCAGTATTCAGGGGGCGTCCCTCTCCTACGAGCAGTACTTC
D: NA; size: NA; V: TRBV10-3; J: TRBJ1-2; CDR3: CAIGLAGINYGYTF; DNA: TGTGCCATCGGACTTGCGGGGATCAACTATGGCTACACCTTC
D: TRBD1; size: NA; V: TRBV5-1; J: TRBJ2-1; CDR3: CASSHAGTGGLNGQFF; DNA: TGCGCCAGCAGCCACGCCGGGACAGGGGGCCTAAATGGGCAGTTCTTC
D: NA; size: NA; V: TRBV7-2; J: TRBJ2-7; CDR3: CASSSYRDVSYEQYF; DNA: TGTGCCAGCAGTTCATACCGGGACGTCTCCTACGAGCAGTACTTC
D: NA; size: NA; V: TRBV5-1; J: TRBJ1-1; CDR3: CASMRFGGTEAFF; DNA: TGCGCCAGCATGCGGTTTGGGGGCACTGAAGCTTTCTTT
D: NA; size: once; V: TRBV9; J: TRBJ2-3; CDR3: CASSDPNAPDTQYF; DNA: TGTGCCAGCAGCGACCCAAACGCCCCAGATACGCAGTATTTT
D: NA; size: NA; V: TRBV20-1; J: TRBJ2-5; CDR3: CSAARTLWEETPYF; DNA: TGCAGTGCTGCCCGGACACTCTGGGAGGAGACCCCGTACTTC